Below, 30 T cell receptor beta chains from the same sample are listed, as sequenced in a study of cytomegalovirus exposure and HLA in healthy donors. Produced via immunoSEQ multiplex PCR; TCRdb's table is partial and in-frame only. The profile covers about 160,000 clones, with about nine tenths appearing a single time and 5.7% taken by the ten largest. The sequenced sample was PBMCs. The receptors come from a woman in her twenties or thirties in good health and CMV-seronegative.

The chain recombines TRBV28 with TRBJ2-7; no definite D call. V dropped 3 bases and J dropped 9 bases, with 12 bases sitting between them. Germline V gives CDR1 MDHEN, CDR2 SYDVKM. The length of the CDR3 is 12 residues. The CDR3 loop is CASSFGVGSQYF. CDR3 coding DNA: TGTGCCAGCAGTTTTGGTGTAGGGTCGCAGTACTTC. The full variable domain, rest sourced from reference TRBV28 and TRBJ2-7, is DVKVTQSSRYLVKRTGEKVFLECVQDMDHENMFWYRQDPGLGLRLIYFSYDVKMKEKGDIPEGYSVSREKKERFSLILESASTNQTSMYLCASSFGVGSQYFGPGTRLTVT.

This clone was picked up a small number of times. The chain links TRBV6-5 to TRBJ2-7; D may match TRBD1 or TRBD2 (5 bases each). V shed 2 bases and J shed 6 bases, with 14 bases lying between them. Germline V gene lookup returns CDR1 MNHEY and CDR2 SVGAGI. The CDR3 runs to 14 residues. The chain's CDR3 is CASSYRQGRGEQYF. The CDR3 region has the DNA TGTGCCAGCAGTTACCGGCAGGGTCGGGGCGAGCAGTACTTC.

The chain links TRBV4-1 to TRBJ2-5, with TRBD1 matching 8 bases. Germline lookup yields CDR1 MGHRA and CDR2 YSYEKL. This CDR3 is 16 amino acids long. V trimming: 0 bases; J trimming: 2 bases; junction bases outside the gene matches: 5. CDR3: CASSQDLGTGQETQYF. Written as DNA, the CDR3 is TGCGCCAGCAGCCAAGACTTAGGGACAGGACAAGAGACCCAGTACTTC.

J is TRBJ2-7 and V is TRBV6-6; TRBD1 agrees at 7 bases. The CDR3 contains 16 residues. V trimming: 0 bases; J trimming: 1 base; junction bases outside the gene matches: 6. CDR1 is MNHNY and CDR2 is SVGAGI in the germline V gene (reference sequence). The CDR3 loop reads CASSYSNRGVSYEQYF. CDR3 DNA: TGTGCCAGCAGTTACTCGAACAGGGGTGTATCCTACGAGCAGTACTTC.

This chain joins TRBV7-2 and TRBJ1-1, with 12 bases that match TRBD1. Germline CDR1 is SGHTA and CDR2 is FQGNSA. The ends lost 1 base at V and 5 bases at J; junction bases unmatched: 11. The CDR3 is made up of 18 amino acids. The CDR3 reads CASSLVGQGAFLGTEAFF. In DNA form, the CDR3 reads TGTGCCAGCAGCTTAGTGGGACAGGGGGCATTTTTGGGGACTGAAGCTTTCTTT. Variable domain in full (rest from reference TRBV7-2 and TRBJ1-1): GAGVSQSPSNKVTEKGKDVELRCDPISGHTALYWYRQSLGQGLEFLIYFQGNSAPDKSGLPSDRFSAERTGGSVSTLTIQRTQQEDSAVYLCASSLVGQGAFLGTEAFFGQGTRLTVV.

V and J are TRBV5-1 and TRBJ1-5; no firm D call. The CDR3 has 15 amino acids. CDR1 SGHRS and CDR2 YFSETQ come from the germline V gene. The V and J ends lost 0 bases and 4 bases respectively, with 11 bases between them. CDR3 loop: CASSLEGIGNQPQHF. DNA of the CDR3: TGCGCCAGCAGCTTGGAAGGAATTGGGAATCAGCCCCAGCATTTT. The full variable domain, its missing parts supplied by reference TRBV5-1 and TRBJ1-5, is KAGVTQTPRYLIKTRGQQVTLSCSPISGHRSVSWYQQTPGQGLQFLFEYFSETQRNKGNFPGRFSGRQFSNSRSEMNVSTLELGDSALYLCASSLEGIGNQPQHFGDGTRLSIL.

The chain uses TRBV7-2 and TRBJ1-2; D may be TRBD1 (5 bases). CDR1 and CDR2 (germline): SGHTA, FQGNSA. The CDR3 has 14 residues. V was trimmed by 5 bases and J by 7 bases, leaving 17 bases between them. The CDR3 DNA is TGTGCCAGCAGCCCGCGTCAGGGTTTCCCTGGCTACACCTTC. Encoded protein: CASSPRQGFPGYTF. Combining the CDR3 with reference TRBV7-2 and TRBJ1-2 gives the whole variable domain GAGVSQSPSNKVTEKGKDVELRCDPISGHTALYWYRQSLGQGLEFLIYFQGNSAPDKSGLPSDRFSAERTGGSVSTLTIQRTQQEDSAVYLCASSPRQGFPGYTFGSGTRLTVV.

The chain has TRBV12-5 and TRBJ2-7; D is unclear. Trimming took 3 bases from V and 5 from J, leaving 8 bases between them. The CDR3 is 12 amino acids. Germline CDR1 reads LGHNT; CDR2 reads FRNRAP. The CDR3 sequence: CASGFGVDEQYF. For the CDR3, the DNA is TGTGCTAGTGGTTTTGGGGTGGACGAGCAGTACTTC.

The CDR3 loop is CASTVSPTPGGYTF. CDR3 nucleotide sequence: TGTGCCAGCACCGTCAGCCCTACCCCGGGTGGCTACACCTTC. The chain has TRBV28 and TRBJ1-2; D is uncertain. The germline gives CDR1 MDHEN, CDR2 SYDVKM. This CDR3 is 14 amino acids long. The ends were cut back, 7 bases at V and 7 bases at J, with 19 bases in the middle.

This rearrangement joins TRBV5-1 to TRBJ2-7; 9 positions match TRBD1. The CDR3 loop spans 17 amino acids. Trimming removed 1 base from V and 2 bases from J; junction bases left unmatched: 10. CDR1 SGHRS and CDR2 YFSETQ come from the germline V gene. In DNA form, the CDR3 reads TGCGCCAGCAGCTTGAGGGTCGTGAGACAGGGGGCCTACGAGCAGTACTTC. Translating it yields CASSLRVVRQGAYEQYF. The entire variable domain, with the rest obtained from reference TRBV5-1 and TRBJ2-7, is as follows: KAGVTQTPRYLIKTRGQQVTLSCSPISGHRSVSWYQQTPGQGLQFLFEYFSETQRNKGNFPGRFSGRQFSNSRSEMNVSTLELGDSALYLCASSLRVVRQGAYEQYFGPGTRLTVT.

The chain recombines TRBV29-1 with TRBJ1-1; D uncertain. The CDR3 consists of 13 residues. Between the trimmed V and J ends, which lost 3 bases and 6 bases, there was a span of 14 bases. Germline CDR1 reads SQVTM; CDR2 reads ANQGSEA. CDR3 residues: CSVDHAVGAEAFF. DNA for the CDR3: TGCAGCGTTGACCACGCTGTCGGAGCTGAAGCTTTCTTT.

The chain carries TRBV11-2 and TRBJ2-7; D may be TRBD1 or TRBD2 (5 bases each). Germline V gives CDR1 SGHAT, CDR2 FQNNGV. This CDR3 contains 16 residues. Trimming cost V 1 base and J 1 base, with 14 bases left between them. This CDR3 is CASSLVFGTVSYEQYF. In DNA form, the CDR3 reads TGTGCCAGCAGCTTAGTCTTCGGGACGGTTTCCTACGAGCAGTACTTC.

This rearrangement joins TRBV5-4 to TRBJ1-1; a weak D match, TRBD1 (6 bases). Germline V gene sequence: CDR1 SGHNT, CDR2 YYREEE (reference sequence). V was shortened by 6 bases and J by 8 bases, with 17 bases between the two germline ends. The CDR3 loop spans 13 amino acids. The CDR3 region is CASTPRTAGEAFF. The CDR3 nucleotides read TGTGCCAGCACCCCAAGGACAGCCGGGGAAGCTTTCTTT.

This chain joins TRBV19 and TRBJ2-1, with 8 bases that match TRBD2. The CDR3 length is 15 residues. J lost 8 bases, V lost 6 bases, and 12 bases had no gene match. The germline V gene has CDR1 LNHDA and CDR2 SQIVND (reference sequence). The CDR3 here is CASRLSGTRVYEQFF. The CDR3 nucleotides are TGTGCCAGTAGATTGTCGGGGACTAGGGTCTATGAGCAGTTCTTC.

This chain uses TRBV15 with TRBJ2-1, with D maybe TRBD1 (5 bases). V dropped 2 bases and J dropped 5 bases, with 16 bases sitting between them. This CDR3 is 16 amino acids long. The germline gives CDR1 LNHNV, CDR2 YYDKDF (reference sequence). The CDR3 is CATSRPRQSGHNEQFF. CDR3 nucleotide sequence: TGTGCCACCAGCAGACCTAGACAGTCGGGCCACAATGAGCAGTTCTTC.

This clone was detected a few times. The rearrangement links TRBV5-4 to TRBJ2-7, with 11 nucleotides matching TRBD2. The V segment lost 4 bases and the J segment 6 bases; nucleotides outside the gene matches: 3. CDR1 is SGHNT, CDR2 YYREEE, per germline (reference sequence). The length of the CDR3 is 13 residues. CDR3 sequence reads: CASSPGTSGEQYF. For the CDR3, the DNA is TGTGCCAGCAGCCCGGGGACTAGCGGCGAGCAGTACTTC.

J is TRBJ2-3 and V is TRBV27; 7 nucleotides agree with TRBD2. The CDR3 has 16 amino acids. The junction had 8 bases not matched to a gene; V was cut back by 2 bases and J by 3 bases. Germline V CDR1 and CDR2: MNHEY, SMNVEV (reference sequence). The CDR3 nucleotides are TGTGCCAGCAGTTTAGAGTGGGAGGGTTCTACAGATACGCAGTATTTT. Residues: CASSLEWEGSTDTQYF.

V usage is TRBV6-5 and J usage is TRBJ2-3, with 8 bases fitting TRBD2. J lost 1 base, V lost 7 bases, and 7 bases had no gene match. Germline lookup yields CDR1 MNHEY and CDR2 SVGAGI. The CDR3 runs to 15 residues. For the CDR3, the DNA is TGTGCCAGCACTCTCGGGGGGGCCGGCACAGATACGCAGTATTTT. This codes for CASTLGGAGTDTQYF.

This clone was counted once. The chain links TRBV14 to TRBJ1-2, with 8 bases fitting TRBD1. CDR3 length: 16 residues. The germline V gene has CDR1 SGHDN and CDR2 FVKESK. With V trimmed by 4 bases and J by 2 bases, 9 bases remained unmatched. CDR3 protein: CASSPHKTGANYGYTF. The CDR3 nucleotides read TGTGCCAGCAGCCCCCACAAGACAGGGGCGAACTATGGCTACACCTTC.

The chain employs TRBV27 and TRBJ2-1, with 10 bases fitting TRBD2. The germline V gene has CDR1 MNHEY and CDR2 SMNVEV (reference sequence). V dropped 4 bases and J dropped 4; count of bases not matched to a gene: 4. The CDR3 consists of 15 residues. The CDR3 reads CASSSLAGVYNEQFF. CDR3 sequence (DNA): TGTGCCAGCAGTTCCCTAGCGGGAGTATACAATGAGCAGTTCTTC.

The CDR3 DNA sequence: TGTGCCAGCAGCTTAGGGTTTGATTCCGGGATGATGAACACTGAAGCTTTCTTT. Residues: CASSLGFDSGMMNTEAFF. The chain combines TRBV7-2 with TRBJ1-1; D not certain. The V end was cut by 1 base, the J end by 0 bases, with 18 bases between. The CDR3 extends over 18 amino acids. Per germline, CDR1 SGHTA and CDR2 FQGNSA.

The chain carries TRBV5-6 and TRBJ1-5; D not resolved. V gave up 4 bases and J gave up 0 bases, with 11 bases separating them. CDR1 SGHDT and CDR2 YYEEEE come from the germline V gene. CDR3 length: 15 residues. The CDR3 is CASSRRSVSNQPQHF. The CDR3 nucleotides read TGTGCCAGCAGCCGTAGATCTGTTAGCAATCAGCCCCAGCATTTT.

CDR3 coding DNA: TGTGCCAGCAGCCGGGACTCTGATACGCAGTATTTT. As protein: CASSRDSDTQYF. The J gene is TRBJ2-3, the V gene TRBV7-2; weak D call: TRBD2 (6 bases). The CDR3 consists of 12 residues. Germline V gene data show CDR1 as SGHTA and CDR2 as FQGNSA. V was cut by 5 bases and J by 6 bases, with 9 bases left in between.

The chain carries TRBV9 and TRBJ2-2; D remains ambiguous. The V gene's germline CDR1 is SGDLS and CDR2 YYNGEE. V dropped 0 bases and J dropped 3 bases, with 6 bases sitting between them. The CDR3 is made up of 14 amino acids. In DNA form, the CDR3 reads TGTGCCAGCAGCGTAGTATATGACACCGGGGAGCTGTTTTTT. This encodes CASSVVYDTGELFF.

The genes are TRBV19 and TRBJ1-1; no definite D call. The CDR3 has 14 residues. The V end was cut by 3 bases, the J end by 0 bases, with 8 bases between. From germline, CDR1 is LNHDA and CDR2 SQIVND (reference sequence). The CDR3: CASSIGILNTEAFF. CDR3 coding DNA: TGTGCCAGTAGTATCGGGATCTTGAACACTGAAGCTTTCTTT.

This sequence joins TRBV5-1 and TRBJ2-1; D is unresolved. This CDR3 has 15 amino acids. Trimming cost V 0 bases and J 4 bases, with 11 bases left between them. CDR1 and CDR2 from the germline V gene are SGHRS and YFSETQ. This CDR3 is CASSLGIGPYNEQFF. CDR3 nucleotides: TGCGCCAGCAGCTTGGGAATAGGACCGTACAATGAGCAGTTCTTC.

This sequence joins TRBV15 and TRBJ2-1, with a tentative D call TRBD2 (6 bases). Trimming pared 1 base from V and 0 bases from J, leaving 10 bases between. The CDR3 contains 16 residues. CDR1 LNHNV and CDR2 YYDKDF come from the germline V gene (reference sequence). The CDR3 bases are TGTGCCACCAGCAGAGGGGGGGACCTCTCCTACAATGAGCAGTTCTTC. Protein: CATSRGGDLSYNEQFF.

This clone was observed a single time. Its ends do not fully match the called genes, so a read error is possible. The chain has TRBV11-2 and TRBJ1-1; 8 bases align to TRBD1. Germline V CDR1 and CDR2: SGHAT, FQNNGV. The CDR3 covers 14 residues. The CDR3 bases are TGTGCCAGCAGCTCACGACAGGGGAACGCTGAAGCTTTCTTT. Protein: CASSSRQGNAEAFF.

V usage is TRBV30 and J usage is TRBJ1-1; tentative D call: TRBD1 (5 bases). V dropped 2 bases and J dropped 0 bases, with 7 bases sitting between them. The CDR3 has 13 residues. Per the germline V gene, CDR1 is GTSNPN and CDR2 is SVGIG (reference sequence). The CDR3 region has the DNA TGTGCCTGGAGTCAGGGCTTGAACACTGAAGCTTTCTTT. Protein sequence: CAWSQGLNTEAFF.

The gene calls are TRBV7-6 and TRBJ2-1, with unresolved D. CDR1 and CDR2 (germline): SGHVS, FNYEAQ. The CDR3 consists of 16 residues. Deletions cut 2 bases from V and 0 bases from J, with 11 bases between. The CDR3 loop reads CASSLKETRSYNEQFF. The DNA for the CDR3 is TGTGCCAGCAGCTTAAAGGAGACACGCTCCTACAATGAGCAGTTCTTC.